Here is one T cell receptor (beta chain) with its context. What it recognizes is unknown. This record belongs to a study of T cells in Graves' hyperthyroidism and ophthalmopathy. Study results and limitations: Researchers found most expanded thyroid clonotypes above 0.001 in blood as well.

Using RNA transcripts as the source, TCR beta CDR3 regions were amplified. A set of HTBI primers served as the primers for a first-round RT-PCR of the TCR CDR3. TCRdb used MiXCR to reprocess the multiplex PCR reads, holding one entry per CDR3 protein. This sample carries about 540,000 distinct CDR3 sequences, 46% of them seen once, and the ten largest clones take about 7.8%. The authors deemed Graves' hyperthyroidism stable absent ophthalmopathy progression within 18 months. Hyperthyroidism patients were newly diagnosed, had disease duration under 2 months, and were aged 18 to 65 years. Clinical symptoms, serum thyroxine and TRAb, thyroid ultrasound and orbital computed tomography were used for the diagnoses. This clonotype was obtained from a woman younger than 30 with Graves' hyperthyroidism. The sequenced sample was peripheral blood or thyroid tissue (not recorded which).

CDR3 DNA sequence: TGTGCCAGCAGTGACCGGGACAGAGTCTCCTACGAGCAGTACTTC. It codes for CASSDRDRVSYEQYF. The chain employs TRBV25-1 and TRBJ2-7, with 7 positions matching TRBD1. CDR1 is MGHDK and CDR2 is SYGVNS in the germline V gene. V trimming: 3 bases; J trimming: 0 bases; junction bases outside the gene matches: 5. The CDR3 runs 15 residues.